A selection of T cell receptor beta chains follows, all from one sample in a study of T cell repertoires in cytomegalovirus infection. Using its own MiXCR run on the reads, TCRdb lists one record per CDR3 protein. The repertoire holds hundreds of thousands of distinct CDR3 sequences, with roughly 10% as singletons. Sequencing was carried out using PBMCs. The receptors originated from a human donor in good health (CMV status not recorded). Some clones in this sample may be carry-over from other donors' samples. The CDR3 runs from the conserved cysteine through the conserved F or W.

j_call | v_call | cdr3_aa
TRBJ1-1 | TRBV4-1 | CASSRHRGVTEAFF
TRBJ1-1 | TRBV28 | CASSWGQGITEAFF
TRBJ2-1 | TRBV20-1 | CGGAGGYNEQFF
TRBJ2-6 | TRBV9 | CASSAYGTGGSGANVLTF
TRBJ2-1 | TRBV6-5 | CGSSWTGGPESYNEQFF
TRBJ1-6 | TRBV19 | CASSAGQGNSPLHF
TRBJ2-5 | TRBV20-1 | CSARGPLQETQYF
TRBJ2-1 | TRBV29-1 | CSVGTDRGQNEQFF
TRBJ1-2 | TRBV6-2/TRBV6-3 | CASRGDGYGYTF
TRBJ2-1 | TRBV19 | CASSPRGMRGNEQFF
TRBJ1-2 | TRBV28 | CAIRNMGEDYTF
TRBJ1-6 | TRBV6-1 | CASTGPGGNSPLHF
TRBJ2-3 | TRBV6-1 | CASSEGRGWLTDTQYF
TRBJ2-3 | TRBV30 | CAWSGWVGTDTQYF
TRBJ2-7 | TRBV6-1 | CASKLAGDMDEQYF
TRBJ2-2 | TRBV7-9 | CASSPSSGMNTGELFF
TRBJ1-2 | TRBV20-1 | CSARDRSYGYTF
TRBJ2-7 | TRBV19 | CASSWEGTSGTYEQYF
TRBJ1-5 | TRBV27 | CASSLWAGRNQPQHF
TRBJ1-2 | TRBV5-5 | CASSLSSTQAYGYTF
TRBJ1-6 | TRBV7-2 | CASSLRREALESNSPLHF
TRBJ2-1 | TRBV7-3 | CASSFGQRGNEQFF
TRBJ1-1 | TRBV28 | CASSFGTLNTEAFF
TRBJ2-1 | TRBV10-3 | CAISESRTPTKDEQFF
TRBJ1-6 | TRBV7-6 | CASSLLPGSSYNSPLHF
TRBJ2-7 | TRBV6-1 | CASSELGAASYEQYF
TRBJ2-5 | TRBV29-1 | CSVRLEVETQYF
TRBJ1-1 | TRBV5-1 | CASSPGGLGAFF
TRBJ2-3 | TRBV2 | CATLETGAFTDTQYF
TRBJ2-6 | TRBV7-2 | CASSIQGALGANVLTF
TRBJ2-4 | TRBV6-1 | CASSASGIKNIQYF